The 11 T cell receptor beta chains below all came from one sample that was sequenced in a study of cytomegalovirus exposure and HLA in healthy donors (dated by TCRdb to 2015 to 2018). The method was the immunoSEQ multiplex PCR assay. For the multiplex PCR, a mixture combining 60 forward primers for TCR Vbeta segments and 13 reverse primers for TCR Jbeta segments was used. The table was pulled from immuneACCESS by TCRdb, which kept in-frame rearrangements only. Such tables lose some clones; where checked, under half of the loss comes from unresolved V genes, and the rest has no known cause. Within this sample are approximately 120,000 clones, with 60% to 85% of them counted one time only. The top ten clones comprise roughly 2.7% of the sample. Material for sequencing was PBMCs. These receptors all come from a female donor in good health and CMV-seronegative.

The V and J genes are TRBV30 and TRBJ2-7; 7 bases are a match to TRBD1. This CDR3 has 14 amino acids. Germline loops: CDR1 GTSNPN, CDR2 SVGIG (reference sequence). V dropped 3 bases and J dropped 9; count of bases not matched to a gene: 14. The CDR3, as DNA: TGTGCCTGGAGGGGGTCTGCGGTAGGGACAGTGCAGTACTTC. Protein: CAWRGSAVGTVQYF.

The V call is TRBV10-3, the J call TRBJ2-3; 14 nucleotides line up with TRBD2. The CDR3 sequence is 15 residues long. Trimming at V came to 4 bases and at J to 8 bases, leaving 5 bases not matched to a gene. Germline CDR1 and CDR2: ENHRY and SYGVKD. CDR3 DNA sequence: TGTGCCATCAGTGGGGGACTAGCGGGGGCCACTACGCAGTATTTT. Translation gives CAISGGLAGATTQYF.

The rearrangement joins TRBV7-3 to TRBJ2-5, with a weak D call TRBD2 (7 bases). V lost 0 bases and J lost 10, with 12 bases in between. Germline CDR1 and CDR2: SGHTA and FQGTGA. The CDR3 has 13 amino acids. In nucleotides, the CDR3 is TGTGCCAGCAGCTTAACGGGAGGGGGTTACCAGTACTTC. This translates into CASSLTGGGYQYF.

This clone was detected only once. At one boundary the junction diverges from the germline segment, which might be a read error. The V and J genes are TRBV7-9 and TRBJ1-2, with 9 bases fitting TRBD1. Germline V gene sequence: CDR1 SEHNR, CDR2 FQNEAQ (reference sequence). The CDR3 extends over 16 amino acids. CDR3 protein: CSSSLAGGTGNHGYTF. The DNA of the CDR3 is TGTTCCAGCAGCTTAGCTGGTGGGACAGGGAATCATGGCTACACCTTC.

This clone was observed once. V usage is TRBV9 and J usage is TRBJ1-6, with D possibly TRBD1 on 5 matching bases. Trimming stripped 1 base from V and 6 bases from J, with 11 bases between. The CDR3 length is 15 residues. Germline V CDR1 and CDR2: SGDLS, YYNGEE. Here the CDR3 reads CASSVRGASNSPLHF. CDR3 bases: TGTGCCAGCAGCGTACGTGGGGCAAGTAATTCACCCCTCCACTTT.

A word on this clone: One end of the junction varies from germline; a read error may be responsible. This chain connects TRBV7-9 to TRBJ1-3; D uncertain. This CDR3 is built from 12 residues. Germline CDR1 reads SEHNR; CDR2 reads FQNEAQ (reference sequence). The CDR3 region has the DNA TGTTCCAGCAGCCAGGCCGGAAACACCATATATTTT. Protein product: CSSSQAGNTIYF.

This clone is a singleton in its sample. The chain combines TRBV5-8 with TRBJ1-2; 8 nucleotides match TRBD1. J lost 3 bases, V lost 0 bases, and 10 bases had no gene match. Germline lookup yields CDR1 SGHTS and CDR2 YDEGEE. This CDR3 has 17 residues. The CDR3 nucleotides are TGTGCCAGCAGCTTGGCGAATTCGGGACAGGCCTACTATGGCTACACCTTC. This encodes CASSLANSGQAYYGYTF. The whole variable domain, remainder taken from reference TRBV5-8 and TRBJ1-2, is EAGVTQSPTHLIKTRGQQATLRCSPISGHTSVYWYQQALGLGLQFLLWYDEGEERNRGNFPPRFSGRQFPNYSSELNVNALELEDSALYLCASSLANSGQAYYGYTFGSGTRLTVV.

A remark on this clone: Germline is not matched at one junction end, which may reflect a read error. The CDR3 coding sequence is TGTGCCAGCAGCTCCAAGTCCTTCGAGAACGACTTC. Protein sequence: CASSSKSFENDF. The chain is built from TRBV7-2 and TRBJ1-2; D remains ambiguous. Germline V gene data show CDR1 as SGHTA and CDR2 as FQGNSA. The CDR3 contains 12 residues.

This chain joins TRBV6-5 and TRBJ2-5; TRBD2 aligns across 9 bases. The J call may be wrong; the DNA end is better matched by TRBJ2-7. Germline values: CDR1 MNHEY, CDR2 SVGAGI. The CDR3 spans 16 residues. CDR3 bases: TGTGCCAGCAGTTACGCTTCTAGCGGGGTTGGCTACGAGCAGTACTTC. This encodes CASSYASSGVGYEQYF.

This clone has more than one count but fewer than ten. The chain joins TRBV7-9 to TRBJ2-6, with D perhaps TRBD2 (6 bases). This CDR3 spans 15 amino acids. Trimming removed 3 bases from V and 2 bases from J, with 8 bases in between. Germline V CDR1 and CDR2: SEHNR, FQNEAQ (reference sequence). The CDR3 loop is CASSFSGAGANVLTF. CDR3 coding DNA: TGTGCCAGCAGCTTTTCGGGGGCTGGGGCCAACGTCCTGACTTTC.

This chain connects TRBV13 to TRBJ1-6; D not certain. V dropped 2 bases and J dropped 9 bases, with 17 bases sitting between them. Germline lookup yields CDR1 PRHDT and CDR2 FYEKMQ (reference sequence). The CDR3 sequence is 16 residues long. The DNA of the CDR3 is TGTGCCAGCAGCTTATCCTTTGAGGGTATTAGTTCACCCCTCCACTTT. Translating it yields CASSLSFEGISSPLHF. The full variable domain, with the rest looked up from reference TRBV13 and TRBJ1-6, is AAGVIQSPRHLIKEKRETATLKCYPIPRHDTVYWYQQGPGQDPQFLISFYEKMQSDKGSIPDRFSAQQFSDYHSELNMSSLELGDSALYFCASSLSFEGISSPLHFGNGTRLTVT.